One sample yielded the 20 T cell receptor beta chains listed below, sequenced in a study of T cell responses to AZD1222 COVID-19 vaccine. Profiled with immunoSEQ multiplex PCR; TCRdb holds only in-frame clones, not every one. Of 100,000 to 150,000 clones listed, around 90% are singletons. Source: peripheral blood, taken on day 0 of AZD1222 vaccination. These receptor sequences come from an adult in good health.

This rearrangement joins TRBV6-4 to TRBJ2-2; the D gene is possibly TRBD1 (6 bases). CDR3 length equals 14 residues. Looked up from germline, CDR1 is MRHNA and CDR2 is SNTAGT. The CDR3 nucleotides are TGTGCTACCCAGGGGCTCGTGGGGACCGGGGAGCTGTTTTTT. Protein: CATQGLVGTGELFF.

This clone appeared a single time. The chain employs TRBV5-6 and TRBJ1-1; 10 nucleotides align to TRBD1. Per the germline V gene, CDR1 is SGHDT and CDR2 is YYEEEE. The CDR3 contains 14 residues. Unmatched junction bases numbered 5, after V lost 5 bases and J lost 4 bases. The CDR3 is CASRPGTGVTEAFF. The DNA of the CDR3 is TGTGCCAGCAGGCCAGGGACAGGGGTCACTGAAGCTTTCTTT.

For the CDR3, the DNA is TGTGCCAGTAGTATTGGGGTCAGCGGGAGTAGCTACGAGCAGTACTTC. Its translation: CASSIGVSGSSYEQYF. The chain recombines TRBV19 with TRBJ2-7; TRBD2 agrees at 8 bases. CDR1 and CDR2 from the germline V gene are LNHDA and SQIVND (reference sequence). This CDR3 is built from 16 residues. V trimming: 3 bases; J trimming: 3 bases; junction bases outside the gene matches: 10.

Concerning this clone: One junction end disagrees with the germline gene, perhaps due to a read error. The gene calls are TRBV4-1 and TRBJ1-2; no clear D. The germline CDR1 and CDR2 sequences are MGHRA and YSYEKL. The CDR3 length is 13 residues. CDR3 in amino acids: CASSQDTSRTFAF. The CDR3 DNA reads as TGCGCCAGCAGCCAAGATACGAGCAGGACCTTCGCCTTC.

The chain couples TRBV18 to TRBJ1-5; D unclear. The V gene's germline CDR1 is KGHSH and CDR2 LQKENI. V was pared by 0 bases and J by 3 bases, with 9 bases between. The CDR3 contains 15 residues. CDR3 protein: CASSPPGNLNQPQHF. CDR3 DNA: TGTGCCAGCTCACCACCTGGTAACCTCAATCAGCCCCAGCATTTT.

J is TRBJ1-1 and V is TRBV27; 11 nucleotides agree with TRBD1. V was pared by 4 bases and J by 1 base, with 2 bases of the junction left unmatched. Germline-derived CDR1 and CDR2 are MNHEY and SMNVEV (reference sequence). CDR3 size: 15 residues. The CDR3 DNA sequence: TGTGCCAGCAGTTCCGGGACAGGGGGGAACACTGAAGCTTTCTTT. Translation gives CASSSGTGGNTEAFF.

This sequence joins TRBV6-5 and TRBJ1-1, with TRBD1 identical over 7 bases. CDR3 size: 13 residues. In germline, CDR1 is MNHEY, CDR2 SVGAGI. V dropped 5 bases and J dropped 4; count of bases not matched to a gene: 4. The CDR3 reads CASSLTGLTEAFF. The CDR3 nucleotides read TGTGCCAGCAGTCTGACAGGGCTCACTGAAGCTTTCTTT.

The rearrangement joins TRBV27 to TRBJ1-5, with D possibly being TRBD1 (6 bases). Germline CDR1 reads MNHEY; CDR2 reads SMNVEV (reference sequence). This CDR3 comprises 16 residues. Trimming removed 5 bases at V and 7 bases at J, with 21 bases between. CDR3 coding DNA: TGTGCCAGCAGTGGAAACAGGGACTACCCTGGGCAGCCCCAGCATTTT. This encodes CASSGNRDYPGQPQHF.

The CDR3 bases are TGCGCCAGCAGCCAAGAAGCCAGACTAGCAAGAGAAGAGACCCAGTACTTC. It specifies CASSQEARLAREETQYF. This chain joins TRBV4-1 and TRBJ2-5, with 7 bases identical to TRBD2. Germline lookup yields CDR1 MGHRA and CDR2 YSYEKL. Trimming cost V 0 bases and J 3 bases; bases outside gene matches: 10. CDR3 length: 17 amino acids.

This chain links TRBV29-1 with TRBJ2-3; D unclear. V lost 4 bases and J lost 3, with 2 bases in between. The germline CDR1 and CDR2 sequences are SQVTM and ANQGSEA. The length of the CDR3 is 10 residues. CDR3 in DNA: TGCAGCGTTGGGACAGATACGCAGTATTTT. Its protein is CSVGTDTQYF.

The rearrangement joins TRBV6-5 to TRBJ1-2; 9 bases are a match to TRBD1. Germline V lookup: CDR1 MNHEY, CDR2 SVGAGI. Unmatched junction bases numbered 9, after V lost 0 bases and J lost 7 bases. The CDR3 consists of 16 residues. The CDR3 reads CASSYSIQGAVSGYTF. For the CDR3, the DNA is TGTGCCAGCAGTTACTCGATACAGGGGGCAGTAAGTGGCTACACCTTC.

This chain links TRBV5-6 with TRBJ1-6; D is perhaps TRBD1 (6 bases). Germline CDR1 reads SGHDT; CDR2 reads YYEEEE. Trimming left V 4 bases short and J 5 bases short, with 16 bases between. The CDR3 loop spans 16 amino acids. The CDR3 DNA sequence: TGTGCCAGCAGCCCTCGCCCAACAGGGAATAATTCACCCCTCCACTTT. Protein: CASSPRPTGNNSPLHF.

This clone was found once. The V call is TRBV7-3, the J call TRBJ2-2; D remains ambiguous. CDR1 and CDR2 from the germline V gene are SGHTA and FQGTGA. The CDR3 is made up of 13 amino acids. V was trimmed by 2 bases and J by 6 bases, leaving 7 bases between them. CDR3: CASSLASAGELFF. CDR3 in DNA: TGTGCCAGCAGCTTAGCCAGCGCCGGGGAGCTGTTTTTT.

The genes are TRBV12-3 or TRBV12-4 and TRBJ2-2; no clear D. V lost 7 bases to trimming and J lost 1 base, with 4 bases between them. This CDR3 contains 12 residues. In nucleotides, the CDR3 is TGTGCCAGCAAGCAGAACACCGGGGAGCTGTTTTTT. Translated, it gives CASKQNTGELFF.

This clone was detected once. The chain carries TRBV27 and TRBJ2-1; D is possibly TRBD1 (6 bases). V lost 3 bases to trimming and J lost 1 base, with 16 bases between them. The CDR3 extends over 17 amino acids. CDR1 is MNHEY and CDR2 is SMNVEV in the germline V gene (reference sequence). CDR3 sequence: CASSFMTGLPSYNEQFF. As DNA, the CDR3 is TGTGCCAGCAGTTTCATGACAGGACTCCCTTCCTACAATGAGCAGTTCTTC.

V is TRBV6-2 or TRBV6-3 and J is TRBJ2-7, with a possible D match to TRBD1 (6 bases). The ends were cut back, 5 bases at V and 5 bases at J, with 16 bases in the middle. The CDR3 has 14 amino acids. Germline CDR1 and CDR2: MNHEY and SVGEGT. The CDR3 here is CASSDRLGIHEQYF. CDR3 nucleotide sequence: TGTGCCAGCAGTGACAGGTTGGGAATCCACGAGCAGTACTTC.

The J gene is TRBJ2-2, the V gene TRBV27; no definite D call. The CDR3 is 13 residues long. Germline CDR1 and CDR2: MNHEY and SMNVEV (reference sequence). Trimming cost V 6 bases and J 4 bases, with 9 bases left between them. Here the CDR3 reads CASRPGSTGELFF. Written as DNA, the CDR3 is TGTGCCAGCAGGCCTGGCAGCACCGGGGAGCTGTTTTTT.

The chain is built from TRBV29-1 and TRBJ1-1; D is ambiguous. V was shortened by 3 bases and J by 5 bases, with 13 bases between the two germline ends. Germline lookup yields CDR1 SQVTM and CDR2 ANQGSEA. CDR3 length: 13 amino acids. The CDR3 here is CSVEDPQTTEAFF. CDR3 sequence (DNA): TGCAGCGTTGAGGACCCCCAGACAACTGAAGCTTTCTTT.

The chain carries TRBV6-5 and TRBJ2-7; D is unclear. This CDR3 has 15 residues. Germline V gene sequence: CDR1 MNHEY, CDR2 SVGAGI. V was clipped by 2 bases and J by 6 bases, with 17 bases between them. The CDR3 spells CASSYVHSSVGEQYF. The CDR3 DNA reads TGTGCCAGCAGTTACGTTCACTCCAGCGTGGGCGAGCAGTACTTC.

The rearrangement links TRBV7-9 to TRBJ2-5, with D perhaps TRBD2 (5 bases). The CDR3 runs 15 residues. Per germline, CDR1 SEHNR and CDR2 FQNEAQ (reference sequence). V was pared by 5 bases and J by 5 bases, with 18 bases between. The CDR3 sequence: CASSLAGLLEETQYF. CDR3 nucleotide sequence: TGTGCCAGCAGCCTGGCGGGCCTTCTCGAGGAGACCCAGTACTTC.